The 21 T cell receptor beta chains presented below share a single source sample, sequenced in a study of shared clonotypes between healthy human individuals. This table comes from immunoSEQ multiplex PCR, and its TCRdb copy is limited to in-frame clones, with some not included. The table has roughly 490,000 clones, less than 80% seen once; the top ten hold about 12%. Specimen: PBMCs. Receptor source: a middle-aged woman in good health. Some clones in this sample may be carry-over from other donors' samples.

This clone was detected only a few times. V is TRBV6-6 and J is TRBJ2-7; possible D gene TRBD1, 7 bases. Germline V gene lookup returns CDR1 MNHNY and CDR2 SVGAGI (reference sequence). The CDR3 runs to 13 residues. The V end was cut by 8 bases, the J end by 1 base, with 12 bases between. This chain's CDR3 is CASRGTESYEQYF. In nucleotides, the CDR3 is TGTGCCAGCCGGGGGACAGAGTCCTACGAGCAGTACTTC.

This chain's CDR3 is CASSLAGAGSYEQYF. The CDR3 DNA reads as TGTGCCAGCAGCTTAGCGGGAGCGGGTTCCTACGAGCAGTACTTC. This chain links TRBV7-3 with TRBJ2-7, with TRBD2 matching 7 bases. CDR1 is SGHTA and CDR2 is FQGTGA in the germline V gene. Losses at the gene ends were 2 bases for V and 1 base for J; bases not matched to a gene: 5. This CDR3 is 15 amino acids long.

This sequence joins TRBV2 and TRBJ2-1, with D perhaps matching TRBD1 (5 bases). V lost 10 bases to trimming and J lost 1 base, with 11 bases between them. The CDR3 spans 13 residues. Germline lookup yields CDR1 SNHLY and CDR2 FYNNEI. CDR3 nucleotide sequence: TGTGCCACCGAAGGGGTTTCCTACAATGAGCAGTTCTTC. Its translation is CATEGVSYNEQFF.

Worth noting for this clone: Distinct nucleotide sequences in the sample also encode this CDR3. The chain employs TRBV7-2 and TRBJ1-2; 9 bases are shared with TRBD1. This CDR3 is built from 14 residues. In germline, CDR1 is SGHTA, CDR2 FQGNSA. The junction had 4 bases not matched to a gene; V was cut back by 0 bases and J by 8 bases. CDR3 protein: CASSLAGTGNGYTF. The CDR3 DNA reads as TGTGCCAGCAGCTTAGCTGGGACAGGGAACGGCTACACCTTC.

V is TRBV9 and J is TRBJ2-1; TRBD2 aligns across 7 bases. The germline gives CDR1 SGDLS, CDR2 YYNGEE. The CDR3 is 18 amino acids. V lost 0 bases to trimming and J lost 2 bases; unmatched junction nucleotides: 11. CDR3 loop: CASSVVAGVGRAYNEQFF. CDR3 bases: TGTGCCAGCAGCGTAGTGGCGGGAGTCGGAAGGGCCTACAATGAGCAGTTCTTC.

J is TRBJ2-3 and V is TRBV28; maybe TRBD1 (5 bases). The CDR3 spans 17 residues. V lost 5 bases and J 0 bases, leaving 18 bases between the germline ends. Germline V gene sequence: CDR1 MDHEN, CDR2 SYDVKM. CDR3 DNA: TGTGCCAGCAGTCGACCAAGCGACAGACGAAGCACAGATACGCAGTATTTT. Its translation is CASSRPSDRRSTDTQYF.

The V gene is TRBV5-1, the J gene TRBJ1-1; the D gene is possibly TRBD1 (5 bases). The CDR3 covers 13 residues. V was pared by 2 bases and J by 4 bases, with 9 bases between. From germline, CDR1 is SGHRS and CDR2 YFSETQ. CDR3 nucleotide sequence: TGCGCCAGCAGCTTAGAGGGACCCACTGAAGCTTTCTTT. Translating gives CASSLEGPTEAFF.

Worth noting for this clone: Germline and junction disagree at one end, which may indicate a read error. This chain joins TRBV7-7 and TRBJ2-1, with D uncertain. Germline-derived CDR1 and CDR2 are SSHAT and FNYEAQ (reference sequence). The CDR3 is made up of 13 amino acids. DNA for the CDR3: TGTGCTAGCAGCGTTAGCCCCTACAATGAGCAGTTCTTC. This codes for CASSVSPYNEQFF.

In its sample, this clone was seen many times. This chain connects TRBV6-5 to TRBJ2-7, with D unclear. CDR3 length: 13 residues. Germline V CDR1 and CDR2: MNHEY, SVGAGI. V was clipped by 3 bases and J by 2 bases, with 8 bases between them. This CDR3 reads CASSYTATYEQYF. The CDR3 coding sequence is TGTGCCAGCAGTTATACGGCGACCTACGAGCAGTACTTC.

This chain uses TRBV11-2 with TRBJ2-7, with a possible D match to TRBD2 (5 bases). This CDR3 comprises 15 residues. V lost 5 bases, J lost 2 bases, and 16 bases lay in between. The germline CDR1 and CDR2 sequences are SGHAT and FQNNGV. The CDR3 DNA follows: TGTGCCAGCAGCCGACCGACTACCCTCCCCTACGAGCAGTACTTC. Protein product: CASSRPTTLPYEQYF.

The chain couples TRBV28 to TRBJ1-2; 8 nucleotides agree with TRBD1. The germline V gene has CDR1 MDHEN and CDR2 SYDVKM. J was trimmed by 4 bases and V by 6 bases; bases with no gene match: 10. The CDR3 extends over 15 amino acids. CDR3 protein: CASSSSRQGFYGYTF. The CDR3, as DNA: TGTGCCAGCAGCTCCTCACGACAGGGGTTCTATGGCTACACCTTC.

The chain is built from TRBV5-4 and TRBJ2-5; 7 nucleotides agree with TRBD1. The CDR3 is 15 residues long. CDR1 is SGHNT and CDR2 is YYREEE in the germline V gene (reference sequence). J lost 6 bases, V lost 2 bases, and 10 bases had no gene match. The CDR3 coding sequence is TGTGCCAGCAGCTTATCGACAGGGACAACACAGACCCAGTACTTC. This sequence encodes CASSLSTGTTQTQYF.

This clone was detected only once. The rearrangement links TRBV5-1 to TRBJ1-1, with D uncertain. Trimming took 0 bases from V and 2 from J, leaving 11 bases between them. Germline assignment: CDR1 SGHRS and CDR2 YFSETQ. This CDR3 is built from 15 residues. In DNA form, the CDR3 reads TGCGCCAGCAGCTTGGATCCGGGAATAAACACTGAAGCTTTCTTT. Translation: CASSLDPGINTEAFF.

This chain uses TRBV28 with TRBJ1-3, with a tentative D call TRBD1 (6 bases). From germline, CDR1 is MDHEN and CDR2 SYDVKM. CDR3 length: 14 amino acids. V was cut by 8 bases and J by 0 bases, with 11 bases left in between. The CDR3 DNA reads as TGTGCCAGCCAAGGGGGGGTCTCTGGAAACACCATATATTTT. It specifies CASQGGVSGNTIYF. The complete variable domain, with remaining parts taken from reference TRBV28 and TRBJ1-3, reads DVKVTQSSRYLVKRTGEKVFLECVQDMDHENMFWYRQDPGLGLRLIYFSYDVKMKEKGDIPEGYSVSREKKERFSLILESASTNQTSMYLCASQGGVSGNTIYFGEGSWLTVV.

This sequence joins TRBV28 and TRBJ1-2, with 9 bases aligning to TRBD1. The trim removed 6 bases at V and 7 bases at J, leaving 15 bases unmatched. CDR1 is MDHEN and CDR2 is SYDVKM in the germline V gene. The CDR3 length is 16 residues. The CDR3, as DNA: TGTGCCAGCAGGGCGTTAGGGACAGGGAGGTTGTCTGGCTACACCTTC. It is translated as CASRALGTGRLSGYTF.

With regard to this clone: A far larger clone is one nucleotide away, so this likely arose from a read error. V is TRBV5-1 and J is TRBJ1-1; the match to TRBD1 covers 7 bases. The V gene's germline CDR1 is SGHRS and CDR2 YFSETQ. With V trimmed by 0 bases and J by 3 bases, 5 bases remained unmatched. The length of the CDR3 is 15 residues. CDR3 DNA sequence: TGCGCCAGCAGCTTGGAAGGGACAGCCGACACTGAAGCTTTCTTT. Amino acid sequence: CASSLEGTADTEAFF.

This rearrangement joins TRBV11-3 to TRBJ2-3; 9 nucleotides match TRBD2. Germline values: CDR1 SGHNT, CDR2 YENEEA. With 10 bases clipped from V and 1 base from J, the junction kept 24 bases outside the gene matches. This CDR3 has 20 amino acids. The CDR3 loop is CAKLGNLAGRILRGTDTQYF. As DNA, the CDR3 is TGTGCCAAACTGGGGAACCTAGCGGGGAGAATTCTTAGAGGCACAGATACGCAGTATTTT.

The table lists this clone with a count of one. The rearrangement joins TRBV10-3 to TRBJ1-2; 7 bases match TRBD1. This CDR3 is built from 13 residues. The V and J ends lost 6 bases and 4 bases, in that order; junction bases with no gene match: 5. Germline V gene data show CDR1 as ENHRY and CDR2 as SYGVKD. CDR3 coding DNA: TGTGCCATCAGAGGGACAGCCTTCTATGGCTACACCTTC. This translates into CAIRGTAFYGYTF.

This chain joins TRBV5-1 and TRBJ1-2; TRBD1 aligns across 7 bases. Germline V gene lookup returns CDR1 SGHRS and CDR2 YFSETQ. The CDR3 covers 15 residues. Unmatched junction bases numbered 3, after V lost 0 bases and J lost 1 base. CDR3 protein: CASSLETGSNYGYTF. CDR3 in DNA: TGCGCCAGCAGCTTGGAGACAGGGAGTAACTATGGCTACACCTTC.

The chain recombines TRBV7-3 with TRBJ2-2; 7 bases are shared with TRBD1. J was trimmed by 3 bases and V by 2 bases; bases with no gene match: 3. The germline gives CDR1 SGHTA, CDR2 FQGTGA. This CDR3 is built from 15 residues. CDR3 sequence reads: CASSLDRADTGELFF. DNA of the CDR3: TGTGCCAGCAGCTTAGACAGGGCCGACACCGGGGAGCTGTTTTTT.

This clone was picked up many times. The rearrangement links TRBV5-1 to TRBJ1-2; D remains ambiguous. This CDR3 has 12 residues. V shed 0 bases and J shed 0 bases, with 0 bases lying between them. Germline V gene sequence: CDR1 SGHRS, CDR2 YFSETQ. The CDR3 is CASSLANYGYTF. CDR3 DNA: TGCGCCAGCAGCTTGGCTAACTATGGCTACACCTTC.